This is a list of T cell receptor beta chains from one sample in a study of T-cell reconstitution after alpha-beta-depleted transplantation in children. Via MiXCR, TCRdb re-called the PCR reads, giving one row per CDR3 protein. The sample shows roughly 500,000 distinct CDR3 sequences, approximately 32% of them seen only once. Sequenced material: PBMCs from the stem cell graft donor, taken from the stem cell graft. The receptors were sampled from a human donor who donated a stem cell graft to a child with aplastic anemia. Each CDR3 is given with its conserved first and last residue. A D gene is named only where the DNA matches it firmly. Not all rows give a size; the values are once, few, many and, for expanded clones, a class.

v_call	d_call	clone_size	j_call	cdr3_aa	cdr3_nt
TRBV5-1	-	-	TRBJ2-7	CASSLASSSVEQYF	TGCGCCAGCAGCTTAGCCTCGTCGTCAGTCGAGCAGTACTTC
TRBV27	-	-	TRBJ2-1	CASSFTLGGHREKAYNEQFF	TGTGCCAGCAGTTTTACTCTGGGGGGCCATCGGGAGAAGGCCTACAATGAGCAGTTCTTC
TRBV5-1	-	-	TRBJ2-2	CASSLFLEPSTGELFF	TGCGCCAGCAGCTTGTTTCTAGAGCCGAGCACCGGGGAGCTGTTTTTT
TRBV5-1	TRBD2	-	TRBJ2-6	CASSLGGLAGASSGANVLTF	TGCGCCAGCAGCTTGGGGGGACTAGCGGGAGCCTCCTCTGGGGCCAACGTCCTGACTTTC
TRBV7-8	-	few	TRBJ2-3	CASSRSTLSTDTQYF	TGTGCCAGCAGCCGATCAACACTTAGCACAGATACGCAGTATTTT
TRBV9	-	few	TRBJ1-3	CASSGGATGNTIYF	TGTGCCAGCAGCGGAGGGGCAACTGGAAACACCATATATTTT
TRBV18	TRBD2	-	TRBJ2-7	CASSTGGDYEQYF	TGTGCCAGCTCAACTGGGGGGGACTACGAGCAGTACTTC
TRBV29-1	TRBD2	-	TRBJ2-5	CSVGTSGRSETQYF	TGCAGCGTTGGGACTAGCGGGAGATCGGAGACCCAGTACTTC
TRBV20-1	TRBD2	-	TRBJ2-5	CSAMTRLALPVGETQYF	TGCAGTGCCATGACGAGACTAGCCCTCCCGGTCGGAGAGACCCAGTACTTC
TRBV5-1	-	few	TRBJ1-2	CASSLDRRLDGYTF	TGCGCCAGCAGCTTGGATAGGCGGTTGGATGGCTACACCTTC
TRBV18	-	-	TRBJ1-3	CASSPWQGRGNTIYF	TGTGCCAGCTCACCTTGGCAGGGCCGTGGAAACACCATATATTTT
TRBV18	TRBD1	-	TRBJ2-1	CASSPQGQGVDEQFF	TGTGCCAGCTCACCACAGGGACAGGGGGTCGATGAGCAGTTCTTC
TRBV11-3	-	few	TRBJ1-1	CASSLDQVFVNTEAFF	TGTGCCAGCAGCTTAGATCAAGTATTCGTGAACACTGAAGCTTTCTTT
TRBV29-1	-	-	TRBJ1-1	CSSVRGATEAFF	TGCAGCTCCGTGAGGGGGGCTACTGAAGCTTTCTTT
TRBV28	TRBD1	-	TRBJ1-5	CASRTGELSNQPQHF	TGTGCCAGCAGAACAGGGGAATTAAGCAATCAGCCCCAGCATTTT
TRBV20-1	-	-	TRBJ2-7	CSAGYQGYEQYF	TGCAGTGCTGGATACCAGGGGTACGAGCAGTACTTC
TRBV29-1	-	few	TRBJ1-2	CSVVSRGDYGYTF	TGCAGCGTTGTTTCCAGGGGAGACTATGGCTACACCTTC
TRBV5-6	TRBD1	few	TRBJ2-5	CASSSTGAGETQYF	TGTGCCAGCAGCTCGACAGGGGCCGGAGAGACCCAGTACTTC
TRBV27	TRBD2	few	TRBJ2-7	CASSLSTSGRYEQYF	TGTGCCAGCAGTTTATCGACTAGCGGGAGATACGAGCAGTACTTC
TRBV2	TRBD2	-	TRBJ2-1	CASRGLAGANEQFF	TGTGCCAGCAGGGGACTAGCGGGAGCAAATGAGCAGTTCTTC
TRBV5-1	-	-	TRBJ2-5	CASSLGSTVNQETQYF	TGCGCCAGCAGCTTGGGGTCGACGGTCAACCAAGAGACCCAGTACTTC
TRBV12-3/TRBV12-4	-	-	TRBJ1-1	CASSFSSGPNTEAFF	TGTGCCAGCAGTTTTTCCAGCGGCCCGAACACTGAAGCTTTCTTT
TRBV9	TRBD1	-	TRBJ2-3	CASSGWGQGISPTDTQYF	TGTGCCAGCAGCGGATGGGGACAGGGAATCTCCCCCACAGATACGCAGTATTTT
TRBV5-1	-	few	TRBJ2-7	CASSHGGYEQYF	TGCGCCAGCAGCCATGGCGGCTACGAGCAGTACTTC
TRBV5-6	TRBD1	-	TRBJ2-7	CASSLGTGLYEQYF	TGTGCCAGCAGTTTGGGGACAGGACTATACGAGCAGTACTTC
TRBV29-1	-	-	TRBJ2-5	CSVERLDRPGETQYF	TGCAGCGTTGAACGACTGGACAGACCTGGAGAGACCCAGTACTTC
TRBV12-5	-	few	TRBJ2-3	CASGSPLPGTDTQYF	TGTGCTAGTGGTTCCCCCCTGCCTGGCACAGATACGCAGTATTTT
TRBV19	-	-	TRBJ2-6	CASSPSDSGANVLTF	TGTGCCAGTAGTCCCTCCGACTCTGGGGCCAACGTCCTGACTTTC
TRBV7-9	-	few	TRBJ1-5	CASSPMGDQPQHF	TGTGCCAGCTCCCCGATGGGGGATCAGCCCCAGCATTTT
TRBV20-1	TRBD2	few	TRBJ2-3	CSAPPGAGGLTSTDTQYF	TGCAGTGCCCCCCCGGGGGCGGGAGGCCTAACTAGCACAGATACGCAGTATTTT
TRBV12-3/TRBV12-4	TRBD1	few	TRBJ1-6	CASSSRTGGIVSPLHF	TGTGCCAGCAGTTCCAGGACAGGGGGCATCGTTTCACCCCTCCACTTT
TRBV20-1	TRBD2	few	TRBJ2-1	CSGATSGSHNEQFF	TGCAGTGGGGCGACTAGCGGGAGTCATAATGAGCAGTTCTTC
TRBV12-3/TRBV12-4	TRBD1	many	TRBJ1-2	CASSSDRGRWYGYTF	TGTGCCAGCAGCTCTGACAGGGGGCGATGGTATGGCTACACCTTC
TRBV6-1	TRBD1	-	TRBJ2-2	CASRTDRGGSGELFF	TGTGCCAGCAGAACAGACAGGGGGGGTTCCGGGGAGCTGTTTTTT
TRBV12-3/TRBV12-4	-	once	TRBJ1-4	CASSFFRAATNEKLFF	TGTGCCAGCAGTTTTTTCAGGGCCGCAACTAATGAAAAACTGTTTTTT
TRBV3-1	-	-	TRBJ1-2	CASSQDPGIGYTF	TGTGCCAGCAGCCAAGATCCGGGGATCGGCTACACCTTC
TRBV29-1	TRBD1	-	TRBJ2-5	CSVETRGKAETQYF	TGCAGCGTTGAAACCAGGGGGAAGGCAGAGACCCAGTACTTC
TRBV6-1	-	few	TRBJ2-6	CASSGGLSFGRGANVLTF	TGTGCCAGCAGTGGAGGACTAAGCTTCGGTCGTGGGGCCAACGTCCTGACTTTC
TRBV5-1	TRBD1	few	TRBJ2-7	CASSIGGTGGYEQYF	TGCGCCAGCAGCATCGGAGGGACAGGGGGCTACGAGCAGTACTTC
TRBV27	-	-	TRBJ2-1	CASSFRQEWGEQFF	TGTGCCAGCAGTTTCCGACAGGAATGGGGTGAGCAGTTCTTC
TRBV20-1	TRBD1	-	TRBJ1-2	CSARVQGETYGYTF	TGCAGTGCTAGGGTTCAGGGGGAGACCTATGGCTACACCTTC
TRBV19	-	few	TRBJ2-6	CASNDGSSGANVLTF	TGTGCCAGTAACGACGGAAGCTCTGGGGCCAACGTCCTGACTTTC